This is a list of T cell receptor beta chains from one sample in a study of CD8+ T cells in alopecia areata. The repertoire was sequenced with immunoSEQ multiplex PCR; TCRdb's copy has only in-frame clones and lacks some. The sample lists fewer than 110,000 clones, 85% to 90% occurring once. The input for sequencing was CD8+ T cells sorted from blood, taken at roughly week 30, from a patient treated with tofacitinib. All receptors derive from a human donor with alopecia areata. Both conserved end residues are part of each CDR3. The order of the fields is D gene, clone size, J gene, V gene, CDR3 protein, CDR3 DNA. A D gene is named only where the DNA matches it firmly. Size is omitted from some rows. Given values are once, few, many or a class for expanded clones.

- | - | TRBJ2-7 | TRBV11-2 | CASSYLEASYEQYF | TGTGCCAGCAGCTATCTTGAAGCCTCCTACGAGCAGTACTTC
TRBD1 | - | TRBJ2-1 | TRBV29-1 | CSLRQGGVEQFF | TGCAGCCTAAGACAGGGTGGGGTTGAGCAGTTCTTC
- | - | TRBJ1-1 | TRBV28 | CASNRATEAFF | TGTGCCAGCAACAGGGCCACTGAAGCTTTCTTT
- | - | TRBJ1-2 | TRBV12-5 | CASGSGTYGYTF | TGTGCTAGTGGTTCGGGGACCTATGGCTACACCTTC
TRBD2 | once | TRBJ2-7 | TRBV11-2 | CASSFGGAYEQYF | TGTGCCAGCAGCTTTGGGGGGGCCTACGAGCAGTACTTC
TRBD1 | - | TRBJ1-1 | TRBV6-6 | CASSWGTGQTEAFF | TGTGCCAGCAGTTGGGGGACAGGGCAGACTGAAGCTTTCTTT
TRBD1 | - | TRBJ2-7 | TRBV15 | CATSGAGTGHEQYF | TGTGCCACCAGCGGAGCCGGGACAGGTCACGAGCAGTACTTC
- | - | TRBJ2-7 | TRBV9 | CASSVVTGYEQYF | TGTGCCAGCAGCGTAGTTACGGGTTACGAGCAGTACTTC
- | - | TRBJ1-3 | TRBV7-9 | CASSHRRESSGNTIYF | TGTGCCAGCAGCCATCGACGGGAGAGCTCTGGAAACACCATATATTTT
TRBD1 | - | TRBJ1-2 | TRBV10-3 | CAITWDRSIYGYTF | TGTGCCATCACCTGGGACAGGTCGATCTATGGCTACACCTTC
- | - | TRBJ2-7 | TRBV19 | CASSINQGSSYEQYF | TGTGCCAGTAGTATTAATCAGGGAAGCTCCTACGAGCAGTACTTC
- | - | TRBJ1-4 | TRBV7-9 | CASSQAGDEKLFF | TGTGCCAGCAGCCAGGCTGGGGATGAAAAACTGTTTTTT
- | - | TRBJ2-1 | TRBV30 | CAWSRGGGEQFF | TGTGCCTGGAGTCGGGGTGGTGGTGAGCAGTTCTTC
- | - | TRBJ2-1 | TRBV6-4 | CASAQGPAGEQFF | TGTGCCTCAGCCCAGGGGCCAGCGGGGGAGCAGTTCTTC
- | few | TRBJ1-2 | TRBV5-8 | CASSLDTGIGYTF | TGTGCCAGCAGCTTGGACACGGGCATTGGCTACACCTTC
- | - | TRBJ2-1 | TRBV10-3 | CAISDETVHPYNEQFF | TGTGCCATCAGTGACGAGACCGTCCACCCATACAATGAGCAGTTCTTC
TRBD1 | - | TRBJ2-7 | TRBV10-1 | CASSVAGGSEQYF | TGCGCCAGCAGTGTTGCAGGGGGCAGCGAGCAGTACTTC
- | - | TRBJ1-1 | TRBV30 | CAWSFDTNTEAFF | TGTGCCTGGAGTTTCGACACGAACACTGAAGCTTTCTTT
- | once | TRBJ1-5 | TRBV4-2 | CASSQEQQELNQPQHF | TGTGCCAGCAGCCAAGAACAGCAGGAACTCAATCAGCCCCAGCATTTT
- | - | TRBJ2-7 | TRBV2 | CATEGVTAYEQYF | TGTGCCACCGAGGGAGTTACGGCCTACGAGCAGTACTTC
TRBD2 | - | TRBJ2-2 | TRBV7-9 | CASSGDALAGAGELFF | TGTGCCAGCAGCGGAGATGCTTTAGCGGGTGCCGGGGAGCTGTTTTTT
- | - | TRBJ2-5 | TRBV7-8 | CASSFWTASQETQYF | TGTGCCAGCAGCTTTTGGACAGCCTCCCAAGAGACCCAGTACTTC
- | - | TRBJ2-7 | TRBV11-2 | CASSSLYEQYF | TGTGCCAGCAGCTCACTCTACGAGCAGTACTTC
- | - | TRBJ1-1 | TRBV14 | CASSRRGAEAFF | TGTGCCAGCAGCCGCCGAGGGGCTGAAGCTTTCTTT
TRBD2 | - | TRBJ2-1 | TRBV7-9 | CASSSTSGSNNEQFF | TGTGCCAGCAGCTCGACTAGCGGGAGCAACAATGAGCAGTTCTTC
- | - | TRBJ2-3 | TRBV9 | CASSVGLHTSTDTQYF | TGTGCCAGCAGCGTGGGACTGCATACTAGCACAGATACGCAGTATTTT
- | few | TRBJ2-1 | TRBV19 | CASSIELSVYNEQFF | TGTGCCAGTAGTATCGAGCTTAGCGTTTACAATGAGCAGTTCTTC
TRBD1 | - | TRBJ1-4 | TRBV5-1 | CASSLTGGEKLFF | TGCGCCAGCAGCTTGACAGGGGGCGAAAAACTGTTTTTT
TRBD1 | - | TRBJ2-7 | TRBV27 | CASIADRQGFHEQYF | TGTGCCAGCATTGCTGATAGACAGGGTTTTCACGAGCAGTACTTC
TRBD1 | - | TRBJ2-7 | TRBV5-1 | CASRLSGTGLYEQYF | TGCGCCAGCAGGCTCTCCGGGACAGGGCTCTACGAGCAGTACTTC
- | - | TRBJ2-7 | TRBV6-6 | CASSPSYEQYF | TGTGCCAGCAGTCCTAGCTACGAGCAGTACTTC
- | - | TRBJ1-5 | TRBV13 | CASSSGARDQPQHF | TGTGCCAGCAGTTCAGGGGCAAGGGATCAGCCCCAGCATTTT
- | once | TRBJ2-1 | TRBV6-5 | CASRDSGKQFF | TGTGCCAGCAGGGACAGTGGTAAGCAGTTCTTC
TRBD2 | - | TRBJ2-1 | TRBV9 | CASSLADYNEQFF | TGTGCCAGCAGTCTAGCGGACTACAATGAGCAGTTCTTC
- | - | TRBJ2-1 | TRBV2 | CASSTGTVNEQFF | TGTGCCAGCAGTACAGGGACGGTCAATGAGCAGTTCTTC
- | - | TRBJ2-7 | TRBV5-6 | CASSAGRSSYEQYF | TGTGCCAGCAGCGCAGGGCGGAGTTCCTACGAGCAGTACTTC
- | - | TRBJ2-3 | TRBV5-1 | CASSLEDRGRTDTQYF | TGCGCCAGCAGCTTGGAAGACCGGGGGCGTACAGATACGCAGTATTTT
TRBD2 | - | TRBJ2-1 | TRBV4-1 | CASSPTSGRAYNEQFF | TGCGCCAGCAGCCCAACCAGCGGGAGAGCCTACAATGAGCAGTTCTTC
- | - | TRBJ2-3 | TRBV29-1 | CSVEAPSDTQYF | TGCAGCGTTGAAGCCCCTTCCGATACGCAGTATTTT
TRBD2 | once | TRBJ2-3 | TRBV7-9 | CASSSTTSPTSDTQYF | TGTGCCAGCAGCTCCACGACTAGCCCAACGTCGGATACGCAGTATTTT
TRBD2 | - | TRBJ2-3 | TRBV7-9 | CASSLEPTSGGTDTQYF | TGTGCCAGCAGCTTAGAGCCAACTAGCGGGGGCACAGATACGCAGTATTTT
TRBD1 | - | TRBJ1-2 | TRBV7-8 | CASSFWDRGREGYTF | TGTGCCAGCAGCTTTTGGGACAGGGGGCGCGAGGGCTACACCTTC
- | - | TRBJ2-7 | TRBV6-9 | CASIRAREQYF | TGTGCCAGCATAAGGGCCCGGGAGCAGTACTTC
TRBD2 | once | TRBJ2-2 | TRBV5-1 | CASSLSASGSLAGELFF | TGCGCCAGCAGCTTGTCAGCTAGCGGGAGTTTGGCCGGGGAGCTGTTTTTT
- | - | TRBJ2-7 | TRBV19 | CASLGRRDGGSEQYF | TGTGCCAGTCTCGGCCGGAGGGACGGAGGTAGCGAGCAGTACTTC
TRBD1 | - | TRBJ2-1 | TRBV4-1 | CASSPPSSGQSYNEQFF | TGCGCCAGCAGCCCACCGTCCTCGGGACAGTCCTACAATGAGCAGTTCTTC
- | - | TRBJ2-1 | TRBV19 | CASSSPNSYNEQFF | TGTGCCAGTAGTAGCCCCAATTCCTACAATGAGCAGTTCTTC
- | - | TRBJ1-2 | TRBV5-6 | CASGGPPNYGYTF | TGTGCCAGCGGAGGACCACCTAACTATGGCTACACCTTC